This T cell receptor (beta chain) was identified during a study of T cell responses to AZD1222 COVID-19 vaccine (dated by TCRdb to about 2021). With regard to the full study: AZD1222 recipients whose second dose came at about 4 weeks and those whose second dose came at about 12 weeks were combined into one group, since spike-specific TCR depth and breadth did not differ between the two schedules. Trial participants were enrolled by age into subgroups of 18-55, 56-69 and 70-plus years, and around 150, 29 and 61 TCR-sequenced participants, respectively, were included in these subgroups. A total of about 230 trial participants underwent TCR sequencing, of whom about 200 received two doses of AZD1222 and some 25 received two doses of the MenACWY control vaccine.

Overall study results and their limits: Most participants were white British and females outnumbered males, and the authors suggested that clonal diversity may have been underestimated. Because no day 14 peak-response samples were available, the repertoires could be characterized only after the peak T cell response. The vaccine-associated CD4 TCRs covered the entire spike protein, and the dominant responses fell in regions 160-218 and 743-854. Reportedly, almost half of the unique spike-specific TCRs recognized epitopes lying outside the regions that are mutated in the B.1.351 and B.1.1.7 variants. After two AZD1222 doses, both the breadth and the depth of spike-specific TCRs were significantly higher than at day 0 and than in MenACWY recipients. The 56-69-year group was small, and its depth increase did not reach significance, likely because of low power. Only 5 to 7 AZD1222 recipients were SARS-CoV-2 seropositive at baseline, limiting conclusions about previously exposed vaccinees.

The CDR3 regions of human TCRbeta chains were analyzed by immunosequencing. As for how the authors treated the data: TCRs in the repertoires were compared against a reference library of SARS-CoV-2-specific TCRs that had been generated with the MIRA antigen-specificity platform. Breadth meant the fraction of unique TCRs that were SARS-CoV-2-associated, whereas depth meant the fraction of total T cells that were SARS-CoV-2-associated. Using the MIRA data, every spike-specific TCR was mapped to the spike region that the TCR reacted to and assigned to either a CD4 or a CD8 class. Log10-transformed breadth and depth values were compared by one-way ANOVA with Sidak's multiple comparisons tests. TCRdb provides this immuneACCESS table in a form limited to in-frame rearrangements. Some clones are lacking; in checked studies, under half of them reflect an unresolved V gene, and why the rest are absent is not known. That table supplies the V and J calls and clone size; D and trimming were determined from the DNA. The table for this sample lists 130,000 or so clones; more than 80% of them were counted only once. Jointly, the top ten make up 5.4% of the sample.

Remarks on this clone: Its target antigen remains unknown. The sample holds no much larger clone one base away, and base qualities are not on file.

From cysteine to phenylalanine, the CDR3 is 11 amino acids long. Only the CDR3 region is kept as DNA, spanning 33 bases read in frame from base 1. Sequences MNHEY (CDR1) and SVGAGI (CDR2) are obtained from the germline V gene. The junction carries 10 bases between V and J, which are trimmed by 8 bases and 6 bases respectively. Per the publication, the time point label means: baseline before first vaccination. Samples from vaccinated people were obtained from the UK trials COV001 and COV002, which included a single-blind randomized controlled phase 2/3 trial of AZD1222 (ChAdOx1 nCoV-19) in healthy adults. For TCRbeta chain sequencing, PBMC samples from trial participants were taken at day 0 and at day 28 after the second dose.

Sequencing was performed on peripheral blood, taken on day 0 of AZD1222 vaccination. The receptor comes from an adult in good health. Rearrangement joined TRBV6-5 to TRBJ1-2; a weak D assignment points to TRBD1 (5 bases agree). The nucleotide sequence reads as follows: TGTGCCAGCTCAGGGATCGATGGCTACACCTTC. Its translation is CASSGIDGYTF.